The next 11 T cell receptor beta chains were all read from a single sample in a study of blood T cell repertoires in COVID-19. The repertoire was sequenced with immunoSEQ multiplex PCR; TCRdb's copy has only in-frame clones and lacks some. The sample lists 100,000 to 120,000 clones; less than 85% were seen once. Source material: peripheral blood. Receptor source: a human donor in a cohort sampled during active COVID-19.

The chain is built from TRBV7-3 and TRBJ2-1, with 11 bases that match TRBD2. Per the germline V gene, CDR1 is SGHTA and CDR2 is FQGTGA. After removal of 5 bases from V and 9 bases from J, the junction contained 3 bases not matched to a gene. This CDR3 comprises 13 residues. CDR3 sequence reads: CASSMTSGVEQFF. The CDR3 bases are TGTGCCAGCAGCATGACTAGCGGGGTTGAGCAGTTCTTC.

V is TRBV28 and J is TRBJ1-5; 8 nucleotides agree with TRBD1. V shed 1 base and J 9 bases; nucleotides not matched to a gene: 8. This CDR3 contains 15 residues. Germline assignment: CDR1 MDHEN and CDR2 SYDVKM. CDR3 DNA sequence: TGTGCCAGCAGTTTATTCGGGACAGGTTTTCCGCCCCAGCATTTT. Its protein is CASSLFGTGFPPQHF. Variable domain in full (rest from reference TRBV28 and TRBJ1-5): DVKVTQSSRYLVKRTGEKVFLECVQDMDHENMFWYRQDPGLGLRLIYFSYDVKMKEKGDIPEGYSVSREKKERFSLILESASTNQTSMYLCASSLFGTGFPPQHFGDGTRLSIL.

This sequence joins TRBV5-4 and TRBJ1-3, with 9 bases aligning to TRBD1. Germline CDR1 and CDR2: SGHNT and YYREEE (reference sequence). The CDR3 contains 18 residues. The trim removed 0 bases at V and 2 bases at J, leaving 9 bases unmatched. The CDR3 DNA reads TGTGCCAGCAGCTTGGGGGGACGACAGGGGGATCCTGGAAACACCATATATTTT. It is translated as CASSLGGRQGDPGNTIYF.

The rearrangement links TRBV18 to TRBJ1-1, with TRBD1 as a possible D gene (5 bases). The CDR3 has 14 residues. V was shortened by 6 bases and J by 5 bases, with 16 bases between the two germline ends. Germline V lookup: CDR1 KGHSH, CDR2 LQKENI. CDR3: CASSPQGLGTEAFF. In DNA form, the CDR3 reads TGTGCCAGCTCCCCTCAGGGTTTGGGAACTGAAGCTTTCTTT.

V is TRBV19 and J is TRBJ2-3; 12 bases line up with TRBD2. CDR1 and CDR2 from the germline V gene are LNHDA and SQIVND (reference sequence). After removal of 1 base from V and 4 bases from J, the junction contained 0 bases not matched to a gene. This CDR3 is 15 amino acids long. CDR3 bases: TGTGCCAGTAGTATAGGACTAGCGGGGGCAGATACGCAGTATTTT. Amino acids: CASSIGLAGADTQYF.

This clone was seen just once. The chain uses TRBV10-3 and TRBJ1-5; a possible D gene is TRBD1 (6 bases). Germline lookup yields CDR1 ENHRY and CDR2 SYGVKD. This CDR3 is 14 amino acids long. Trimming cost V 6 bases and J 3 bases, with 12 bases left between them. CDR3 loop: CAIRAGGANQPQHF. The CDR3 DNA sequence: TGTGCCATCAGGGCCGGGGGGGCCAATCAGCCCCAGCATTTT.

The chain has TRBV3-1 (or the pseudogene TRBV3-2) and TRBJ1-1; D is uncertain. Germline V gives CDR1 LGHDT, CDR2 YNNKEL (reference sequence). V gave up 1 base and J gave up 0 bases, with 6 bases separating them. This CDR3 has 14 residues. CDR3 sequence (DNA): TGTGCCAGCAGCCAAGGGTCGGTGAACACTGAAGCTTTCTTT. Its translation: CASSQGSVNTEAFF.

This clone appeared a few times. The CDR3 here is CASSYLGATNEKLFF. For the CDR3, the DNA is TGTGCCAGCAGTTACTTAGGAGCAACTAATGAAAAACTGTTTTTT. This chain uses TRBV6-6 with TRBJ1-4; no firm D call. CDR3 size: 15 residues. CDR1 and CDR2 (germline): MNHNY, SVGAGI (reference sequence). Trimming cost V 1 base and J 0 bases, with 6 bases left between them.

The table lists this clone with a count of one. The chain links TRBV3-1 (or the pseudogene TRBV3-2) to TRBJ2-3; D possibly corresponds to TRBD2 (5 bases). V gave up 4 bases and J gave up 2 bases, with 13 bases separating them. CDR3 length: 15 residues. Germline V gene data show CDR1 as LGHDT and CDR2 as YNNKEL (reference sequence). Here the CDR3 DNA reads TGTGCCAGCAGCCTCAGCGGAGCCTACACAGATACGCAGTATTTT. It translates to CASSLSGAYTDTQYF.

The chain recombines TRBV7-6 with TRBJ1-2; D not certain. The ends were cut back, 1 base at V and 5 bases at J, with 14 bases in the middle. The germline V gene encodes CDR1 SGHVS and CDR2 FNYEAQ. The CDR3 is made up of 15 amino acids. This CDR3 reads CASSLELTAMYGYTF. CDR3 DNA sequence: TGTGCCAGCAGCTTAGAATTAACAGCAATGTATGGCTACACCTTC.

This chain links TRBV19 with TRBJ1-2, with 9 bases that match TRBD1. V lost 3 bases, J lost 8 bases, and 10 bases stayed unmatched. CDR3 size: 15 residues. Germline CDR1 LNHDA, CDR2 SQIVND (reference sequence). For the CDR3, the DNA is TGTGCCAGTAGTATCGAGGACAGGGGTATTCAGGGCTACACCTTC. Protein: CASSIEDRGIQGYTF. Full variable domain (remainder filled in from reference TRBV19 and TRBJ1-2): DGGITQSPKYLFRKEGQNVTLSCEQNLNHDAMYWYRQDPGQGLRLIYYSQIVNDFQKGDIAEGYSVSREKKESFPLTVTSAQKNPTAFYLCASSIEDRGIQGYTFGSGTRLTVV.